The next 9 T cell receptor beta chains were all read from a single sample in a study of synovial regulatory T cells in juvenile arthritis. Generated by immunoSEQ multiplex PCR, the TCRdb table keeps only in-frame clones and is missing some. This table lists around 1,700 clones. Each patient with active arthritis gave synovial fluid along with matched peripheral blood. The sequenced material came from Treg cells from the synovium. These receptor sequences come from a donor younger than 30 with juvenile idiopathic arthritis.

This clone is called medium-sized based on its frequency. V gene TRBV23-1 combines with J gene TRBJ2-1; TCRdb's D gene call, TRBD2, goes unchecked for lack of DNA. TRBV23-1 is marked as an open reading frame, function uncertain. This CDR3 has 15 amino acids. The DNA is not on file. CDR3: CASSQWVERGNEQFF.

This clone is deemed medium-sized (0.01 to 0.1%) by its frequency. The chain links TRBV5-1 to TRBJ2-6; TCRdb selects TRBD1, and the lack of DNA leaves this call unchecked. The CDR3 length is 20 residues. The DNA sequence is not available. Germline V lookup: CDR1 SGHRS, CDR2 YFSETQ. The chain's CDR3 is CASSLGVRDRAPSGANVLTF.

The rearrangement links TRBV9 to TRBJ2-3; TCRdb lists TRBD2, though no DNA is available to test this call. The CDR3 sequence is 14 residues long. Only the protein sequence is given. Germline V gene lookup returns CDR1 SGDLS and CDR2 YYNGEE. The CDR3 here is CASSEGLAADTQYF. The full variable domain, with the rest looked up from reference TRBV9 and TRBJ2-3, is DSGVTQTPKHLITATGQRVTLRCSPRSGDLSVYWYQQSLDQGLQFLIQYYNGEERAKGNILERFSAQQFPDLHSELNLSSLELGDSALYFCASSEGLAADTQYFGPGTRLTVL.

This clone counts as medium-sized by frequency. The rearrangement uses TRBV18 and TRBJ1-2. The CDR3 consists of 14 residues. No DNA accompanies this entry. Per the germline V gene, CDR1 is KGHSH and CDR2 is LQKENI. CDR3 amino acids: CASSVRPGVDGYTF.

Its frequency marks this clone as medium-sized. This CDR3 is CASSLDTYEKLFF. This chain connects TRBV5-1 to TRBJ1-4; TCRdb proposes TRBD1, but this gene call is untestable without DNA. The CDR3 sequence is 13 residues long. No DNA was logged. Germline CDR1 reads SGHRS; CDR2 reads YFSETQ.

The rearrangement links TRBV29-1 to TRBJ2-4; TCRdb designates TRBD1, a call that cannot be tested without DNA. The CDR3 is made up of 15 amino acids. No coding sequence is recorded. Germline-derived CDR1 and CDR2 are SQVTM and ANQGSEA. CDR3 sequence reads: CSVLQGAGAKNIQYF.

This clone counts as medium-sized by frequency. The chain joins TRBV2 to TRBJ1-4; the TCRdb D gene call, TRBD1, has no DNA to confirm it. The germline V gene has CDR1 SNHLY and CDR2 FYNNEI. The CDR3 covers 12 residues. A DNA sequence was not provided. The chain's CDR3 is CAATDINEKLFF.

This clone is deemed large (0.1 to 1%) by its frequency. V is TRBV7-2 and J is TRBJ1-5; lacking DNA, the TRBD1 call made by TCRdb goes unchecked. Germline V gene data show CDR1 as SGHTA and CDR2 as FQGNSA. The CDR3 spans 15 residues. No DNA is given. CDR3 protein: CASSPWGTGHEPQHF.

Frequency places this clone as medium-sized. V is TRBV9 and J is TRBJ2-6; TCRdb calls TRBD2, which cannot be checked without DNA. Looked up from germline, CDR1 is SGDLS and CDR2 is YYNGEE. The CDR3 sequence is 18 residues long. The coding DNA is unavailable. CDR3 region: CASSGRGSSSSGANVLTF. The complete variable domain, with remaining parts taken from reference TRBV9 and TRBJ2-6, reads DSGVTQTPKHLITATGQRVTLRCSPRSGDLSVYWYQQSLDQGLQFLIQYYNGEERAKGNILERFSAQQFPDLHSELNLSSLELGDSALYFCASSGRGSSSSGANVLTFGAGSRLTVL.